The TCR beta chain under discussion was sequenced for a study of shared T cell receptors in the human thymus. Germline values: CDR1 MNHEY, CDR2 SMNVEV (reference sequence). This CDR3 has 14 amino acids. The V and J ends lost 6 bases and 3 bases, in that order; junction bases with no gene match: 8. Some clones are missing from TCRdb's copy, which holds only in-frame ones; the method was immunoSEQ multiplex PCR. The repertoire includes about 660,000 clones, approximately 90% of them detected once, and over 0.008% sits in the top ten. These sequences were also reported in another study, on human thymus T cells. That report notes: Healthy Finnish infants undergoing corrective surgery for congenital heart defects provided the donor material. Resections that were taken during corrective heart surgery supplied the thymus tissue. V and J genes seemed to be used with bias in thymic and blood repertoires. Highly overlapping thymic repertoires in unrelated individuals were reported by related research.

The gene calls are TRBV27 and TRBJ2-7, with TRBD1 identical over 7 bases. Sequencing was carried out using thymocytes. The source of this sequence is a boy under two years old with a congenital heart defect. Written as DNA, the CDR3 is TGTGCCAGCAGGCCCGGGGACAGCGACTACGAGCAGTACTTC. Its translation: CASRPGDSDYEQYF.